The subject of this entry is one T cell receptor beta chain. The antigen is unknown. TCRdb's copy holds only in-frame clones and misses some; the assay was immunoSEQ multiplex PCR. The sample carries about 120,000 clones, around 89% recorded once. The sample belongs to a study of T cell responses to AZD1222 COVID-19 vaccine. Points from the study as a whole: The CD4 TCRs associated with vaccination extended across spike and predominated at 160-218 and 743-854. Spike-specific TCRs gained breadth and depth after people received two AZD1222 doses. Repertoires were collected only later (after the peak T cell response had occurred).

The germline V gene encodes CDR1 SEHNR and CDR2 FQNEAQ (reference sequence). CDR3 length equals 19 residues. With V trimmed by 3 bases and J by 2 bases, 12 bases remained unmatched. The sample here was peripheral blood, taken 28 days after the second AZD1222 dose. The chain uses TRBV7-9 and TRBJ2-7, with 14 bases identical to TRBD2. The sequence was obtained from an adult who received the AZD1222 COVID-19 vaccine. In DNA, the CDR3 is TGTGCCAGCAGCTTCACCCTAGACCCGGGACTAGCGGGGGCCTACGAGCAGTACTTC. It is translated as CASSFTLDPGLAGAYEQYF.